The TCR beta chain described here comes from a study of coeliac disease (dated by TCRdb to between 2020 and 2023). Turning to the overall study: Each coeliac patient fell into one of three classes: newly diagnosed active disease, refractory coeliac disease type I, or disease kept under control by a gluten-free diet. The study applied next-generation sequencing of rearranged TRB and TRG CDR3 regions to small intestinal lymphocyte fractions from coeliac and non-coeliac patients. The full study included around 30 patients: some 22 with serologically confirmed coeliac disease and 8 controls with non-small intestinal disorders. High-resolution HLA typing was unavailable, so biased TRBV7-2 usage was queried as a proof of principle. TRB sequencing succeeded for samples from 27 subjects, including 20 to 25 paired bulk unsorted intraepithelial and lamina propria cell samples. Refractory coeliac disease type I was defined as no response to a gluten-free diet for over 12 months, with immunophenotypically normal intraepithelial cells. The aim was to characterise TR repertoires of small intestinal T cells in active, refractory type I and gluten-free-diet-treated coeliac disease. Here is what the overall study found, with its caveats: The authors judged the approach to be unsuitable for unbiased detection of gliadin-specific T cells, because gliadin-specific T cells are scarce and rarely shared between patients. Lower clonality than in controls was observed in the TRB and TRG repertoires of active coeliac intraepithelial and lamina propria samples, suggesting that diverse T cells were recruited. High-purity fractions were not obtained when intraepithelial cells were separated from lamina propria cells, so cross-contamination between compartments was possible. TRB repertoires were largely private; most amino acid sequences were unique to one sample, and V-gene usage did not differ significantly by disease group.

Libraries were made using the immunoSEQ multiplex PCR assay. Using reverse primers that targeted J gene segments together with forward primers that targeted V gene segments, the TR loci were amplified in a multiplexed PCR. The amplified CDR3 regions were sequenced using the Illumina HiSeq System. As for how the authors treated the data: A nearest-neighbour algorithm merged closely related reads to remove PCR and sequencing errors and collapse data into unique sequences. Repertoires were summarised by clonality and by T cell density, defined as TR molecules per amount of genomic DNA input. Public TRs were defined as CDR3 amino acid sequences in at least 80% of unsorted samples, then tested for differential abundance between coeliac and control samples. Disease-group differences in clonality and density were tested with Kruskal-Wallis tests followed by Dunn post-tests. The immuneACCESS repertoire file appears here via TCRdb, limited to in-frame rearrangements. These files lack a portion of the clones; in checked studies, under half of the deficit traces to unresolved V genes, and the cause of the others is not known. The DNA gave D and trimming, while V, J and clone size come from that table. This sample gives roughly 8,000 clones in total; 57% of them show up just once. The top ten constitute approximately 9.4% of the sample.

Cells were frozen in liquid nitrogen in DMSO/FBS as aliquots of 500,000 to 550,000 cells, with a single aliquot from each fraction going to sequencing. All 30 or so patients in the study underwent endoscopy and small intestinal biopsy. To release intraepithelial cells, biopsies were stirred at 37 degrees Celsius for one hour in RPMI containing EGTA, MgCl2 and 1% FBS. The Qiagen DNeasy blood extraction kit was used to extract genomic DNA from the frozen unsorted cell fractions. The CDR3 contains 14 residues, cysteine and phenylalanine counted. CDR3 DNA is the only sequence kept; it has 42 bases, read in frame from the first base. A word on this clone: It has no known antigen specificity. No much larger clone is present one base from it, and per-base qualities are unavailable.

This chain is built from TRBV21-1 and TRBJ1-2; the table's TRBD1 call for D was not verified on the DNA. TRBV21-1 counts as a pseudogene. The sequence was collected from a woman aged 55-70 years with celiac disease. The source material was intraepithelial lymphocytes from the gut. The sample's cell subset or site label, in plain terms: intraepithelial cell (IEC) fraction of small intestinal biopsy. The CDR3 region has the sequence CASSIQGAYDGYTF. Read as DNA, the sequence is TGTGCCAGCAGCATACAGGGGGCCTACGATGGCTACACCTTC.